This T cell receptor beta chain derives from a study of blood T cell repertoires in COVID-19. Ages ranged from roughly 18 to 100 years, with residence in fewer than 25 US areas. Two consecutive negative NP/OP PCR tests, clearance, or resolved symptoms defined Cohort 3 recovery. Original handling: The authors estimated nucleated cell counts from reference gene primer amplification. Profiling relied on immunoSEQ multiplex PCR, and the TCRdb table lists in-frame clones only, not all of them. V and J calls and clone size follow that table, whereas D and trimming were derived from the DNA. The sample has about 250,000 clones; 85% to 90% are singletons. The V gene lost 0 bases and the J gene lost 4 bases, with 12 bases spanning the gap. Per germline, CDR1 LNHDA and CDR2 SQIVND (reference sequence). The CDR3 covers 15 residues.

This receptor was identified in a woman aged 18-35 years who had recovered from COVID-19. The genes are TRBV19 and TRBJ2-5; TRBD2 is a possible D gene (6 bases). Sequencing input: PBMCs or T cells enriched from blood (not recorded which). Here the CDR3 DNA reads TGTGCCAGTAGTATAGAGGAGGGGACCCCAGAGACCCAGTACTTC. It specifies CASSIEEGTPETQYF.